This T cell receptor beta chain was observed in a study of blood T cell repertoires in COVID-19. Turning to the study itself: PBMCs, B-cell-depleted T cells, or T cells were the source of the cDNA or gDNA that made up the material.

Clones were sequenced by immunoSEQ multiplex PCR, and TCRdb holds only the in-frame ones, with some missing. The repertoire includes 250,000 or so clones, around 83% of them detected once, and around 8.9% sits in the top ten. The trim removed 4 bases at V and 0 bases at J, leaving 5 bases unmatched. Germline loops: CDR1 SGHRS, CDR2 YFSETQ. The CDR3 contains 15 residues. The specimen sequenced was peripheral blood. The receptor comes from a man at least 80 years old with acute or convalescent COVID-19. This chain uses TRBV5-1 with TRBJ2-7, with 9 bases fitting TRBD2. The CDR3: CASSPLTSGSYEQYF. In nucleotides, the CDR3 is TGCGCCAGCAGCCCCTTGACTAGCGGCTCCTACGAGCAGTACTTC.